This TCR beta chain appears in the sequencing data of a study of graft-versus-host responses after intestinal transplantation. Findings of the study overall: Some patients had graft-donor T cell macrochimerism. In their allografts, the ratios of graft-versus-host to host-versus-graft T cell clones were high.

Here immunoSEQ multiplex PCR was the method, and the copy in TCRdb shows in-frame clones only, minus some. The table lists approximately 12,000 clones, over 85% of them singletons. The CDR3 length is 17 residues. CDR1 is MDHEN, CDR2 SYDVKM, per germline. Between the trimmed V and J ends, which lost 7 bases and 3 bases, there was a span of 24 bases. Concerning this clone itself: Its antigen is undetermined.

The source was PBMCs, collected roughly 110 days after intestinal transplant. This clonotype was sampled from a human patient who received an intestinal transplant, so some T cells may come from the graft donor. The chain is built from TRBV28 and TRBJ1-2; the D gene is possibly TRBD1 (5 bases). Written as DNA, the CDR3 is TGTGCCAGCATTGACAGTGCTGTTTTACGGTCGGACTATGGCTACACCTTC. Translation gives CASIDSAVLRSDYGYTF.